The T cell receptor beta chain under discussion was sequenced for a study of T cell changes during pregnancy in multiple sclerosis. This CDR3 region has 16 residues. V gave up 7 bases and J gave up 3 bases; unmatched junction bases: 13. CDR1 is SQVTM and CDR2 is ANQGSEA in the germline V gene. Assay: immunoSEQ multiplex PCR; the TCRdb copy retains only in-frame clones and omits some. The data contain about 58,000 clones, 85% to 95% of them singletons. This chain joins TRBV29-1 and TRBJ1-4, with 8 bases aligning to TRBD1. Sequenced material: CD8+ T cells from peripheral blood mononuclear cells, taken in the second trimester of pregnancy. The receptor's source is a female donor with multiple sclerosis, enrolled in a pregnancy study. The CDR3 DNA reads as TGCAGCGCTCGAGGGGCAGGGGGCGAGGCTAATGAAAAACTGTTTTTT. Protein: CSARGAGGEANEKLFF.